The 22 T cell receptor beta chains below were found in one sample sequenced in a study of T-cell memory formation after mild COVID-19. TCRdb recomputed calls from the 5' RACE reads with MiXCR, one row per CDR3 protein. Seen here are about 130,000 distinct CDR3 sequences, 15% to 20% observed once, and the top ten hold about 15%. The sequenced sample was PBMCs or a T cell subset sorted from them (not recorded which). The source is an adult woman who had mild COVID-19 (a few samples of this study predate the infection). Cell type and time point are not known.

This clonotype was detected only a few times. The chain couples TRBV7-9 to TRBJ2-1; 9 bases are shared with TRBD1. This CDR3 spans 15 amino acids. Germline V CDR1 and CDR2: SEHNR, FQNEAQ (reference sequence). After removal of 5 bases from V and 5 bases from J, the junction contained 7 bases not matched to a gene. The DNA of the CDR3 is TGTGCCAGCAGCACCGGACAGGGGACCAACAATGAGCAGTTCTTC. Its protein product is CASSTGQGTNNEQFF.

In its sample, this clonotype was seen a few times. This sequence joins TRBV10-3 and TRBJ2-3; D is unclear. The CDR3 loop spans 13 amino acids. Trimming took 4 bases from V and 2 from J, leaving 7 bases between them. CDR1 ENHRY and CDR2 SYGVKD come from the germline V gene. DNA of the CDR3: TGTGCCATCAGTGTGTCGACCACAGATACGCAGTATTTT. Protein sequence: CAISVSTTDTQYF.

The V and J genes are TRBV30 and TRBJ1-1; D gene uncertain. This CDR3 has 11 residues. In germline, CDR1 is GTSNPN, CDR2 SVGIG (reference sequence). V was clipped by 3 bases and J by 1 base, with 3 bases between them. CDR3 amino acids: CAWRKNTEAFF. The CDR3 bases are TGTGCCTGGAGAAAGAACACTGAAGCTTTCTTT.

This chain uses TRBV29-1 with TRBJ1-1; possible D gene TRBD1, 5 bases. V lost 4 bases and J lost 1, with 16 bases in between. This CDR3 region has 15 residues. The germline V gene encodes CDR1 SQVTM and CDR2 ANQGSEA. CDR3 sequence: CSVAAFSTANTEAFF. The DNA of the CDR3 is TGCAGCGTTGCTGCTTTTTCGACAGCGAACACTGAAGCTTTCTTT.

The chain joins TRBV12-3 or TRBV12-4 to TRBJ2-2; 7 bases agree with TRBD2. Trimming at V came to 7 bases and at J to 5 bases, leaving 10 bases not matched to a gene. CDR3 length: 15 residues. The CDR3: CASNLRRGGTGELFF. The CDR3 bases are TGTGCCAGCAACTTGCGGAGGGGAGGGACCGGGGAGCTGTTTTTT.

This clonotype appeared once. The chain uses TRBV11-3 and TRBJ2-3; a possible D gene is TRBD2 (6 bases). From germline, CDR1 is SGHNT and CDR2 YENEEA. Trimming removed 7 bases at V and 2 bases at J, with 16 bases between. This CDR3 spans 15 amino acids. The CDR3 nucleotides read TGTGCCAGCATCTTCTGGCGGGGACCCACAGATACGCAGTATTTT. This codes for CASIFWRGPTDTQYF.

V is TRBV7-9 and J is TRBJ2-5, with 7 bases matching TRBD1. Trimming removed 9 bases from V and 2 bases from J; junction bases left unmatched: 3. Germline V CDR1 and CDR2: SEHNR, FQNEAQ (reference sequence). The CDR3 consists of 12 residues. The CDR3 protein is CASTGVQETQYF. CDR3 DNA sequence: TGTGCCAGTACAGGGGTTCAAGAGACCCAGTACTTC.

This clonotype came up a few times. J is TRBJ2-3 and V is TRBV4-1, with TRBD2 matching over 12 bases. The germline gives CDR1 MGHRA, CDR2 YSYEKL. This CDR3 contains 16 residues. V was pared by 1 base and J by 5 bases, with 4 bases of the junction left unmatched. CDR3 nucleotide sequence: TGCGCCAGCAGCCAAGTTAGACTAGCGGGGGAAGATACGCAGTATTTT. Protein product: CASSQVRLAGEDTQYF.

The chain recombines TRBV5-1 with TRBJ1-2; possibly TRBD1 for D (5 bases). CDR3 length: 15 residues. The germline V gene encodes CDR1 SGHRS and CDR2 YFSETQ. V was pared by 3 bases and J by 4 bases, with 16 bases between. The CDR3 DNA follows: TGCGCCAGCAGCTCCGGCGGGCAGGGACCCTATGGCTACACCTTC. Protein sequence: CASSSGGQGPYGYTF.

The rearrangement uses TRBV3-1 and TRBJ1-1; D unresolved. There are 13 residues in the CDR3. From germline, CDR1 is LGHDT and CDR2 YNNKEL (reference sequence). V was pared by 0 bases and J by 5 bases, with 7 bases between. CDR3 in amino acids: CASSQDFTTEAFF. The CDR3 DNA follows: TGTGCCAGCAGCCAAGATTTCACAACTGAAGCTTTCTTT.

This clonotype was detected many times. The chain is built from TRBV5-6 and TRBJ2-7; 7 bases line up with TRBD2. The ends lost 0 bases at V and 9 bases at J; junction bases unmatched: 9. From germline, CDR1 is SGHDT and CDR2 YYEEEE. The CDR3 runs to 14 residues. The CDR3, as DNA: TGTGCCAGCAGCTTGGGTGCAGTCCCTAGCGGGCAGTACTTC. Protein product: CASSLGAVPSGQYF. The whole variable domain, remainder taken from reference TRBV5-6 and TRBJ2-7, is DAGVTQSPTHLIKTRGQQVTLRCSPKSGHDTVSWYQQALGQGPQFIFQYYEEEERQRGNFPDRFSGHQFPNYSSELNVNALLLGDSALYLCASSLGAVPSGQYFGPGTRLTVT.

This clonotype has a count of ten or more. The chain combines TRBV19 with TRBJ2-5; D possibly corresponds to TRBD1 (6 bases). This CDR3 has 15 amino acids. Trimming shortened V by 5 bases and J by 4 bases, and 17 bases separated the two germline ends. Germline-derived CDR1 and CDR2 are LNHDA and SQIVND (reference sequence). CDR3 sequence: CASSETGTSGETQYF. CDR3 coding DNA: TGTGCCAGTAGTGAAACCGGGACATCGGGAGAGACCCAGTACTTC. The full variable domain, in which reference TRBV19 and TRBJ2-5 provide the parts outside the CDR3, is DGGITQSPKYLFRKEGQNVTLSCEQNLNHDAMYWYRQDPGQGLRLIYYSQIVNDFQKGDIAEGYSVSREKKESFPLTVTSAQKNPTAFYLCASSETGTSGETQYFGPGTRLLVL.

The rearrangement links TRBV3-1 to TRBJ1-3, with 8 nucleotides matching TRBD1. CDR1 LGHDT and CDR2 YNNKEL come from the germline V gene (reference sequence). V shed 5 bases, J shed 4 bases, and the junction held 7 bases outside the gene matches. CDR3 size: 15 residues. The CDR3 nucleotides read TGTGCCAGCAGCTCCGCAGGGGGCGTCGGAAACACCATATATTTT. Protein product: CASSSAGGVGNTIYF.

In this sample, this clonotype turned up a few times. The J gene is TRBJ2-7, the V gene TRBV7-9; D uncertain. The CDR3 covers 16 residues. Trimming took off 0 bases at V and 0 bases at J, with 12 bases between the two ends. Germline CDR1 and CDR2: SEHNR and FQNEAQ (reference sequence). CDR3 amino acids: CASSLAQSPYSYEQYF. DNA for the CDR3: TGTGCCAGCAGCTTAGCGCAGTCACCATACTCCTACGAGCAGTACTTC.

V is TRBV29-1 and J is TRBJ1-1, with a weak D call TRBD1 (6 bases). CDR3 length: 13 residues. Germline assignment: CDR1 SQVTM and CDR2 ANQGSEA. Trimming took 5 bases from V and 5 from J, leaving 15 bases between them. DNA for the CDR3: TGCAGCGTTCTTGGGGGCAGAGGAACTGAAGCTTTCTTT. Encoded protein: CSVLGGRGTEAFF.

The chain uses TRBV7-8 and TRBJ2-3; TRBD2 agrees at 9 bases. The CDR3 spans 19 residues. Germline V gene data show CDR1 as SGHVS and CDR2 as FQNEAQ. J lost 2 bases, V lost 3 bases, and 15 bases had no gene match. For the CDR3, the DNA is TGTGCCAGCAGCTTCTTTAGGTCTAGCGGGAAGGGGGACACAGATACGCAGTATTTT. Translation gives CASSFFRSSGKGDTDTQYF.

The chain links TRBV3-1 to TRBJ2-7, with no clear D. V lost 1 base, J lost 0 bases, and 7 bases lay in between. The CDR3 consists of 14 residues. Per germline, CDR1 LGHDT and CDR2 YNNKEL (reference sequence). The CDR3 nucleotides are TGTGCCAGCAGCCAAGGGTTTAGCTCCTACGAGCAGTACTTC. Amino acids: CASSQGFSSYEQYF.

The sample holds many counts of this clonotype. This chain links TRBV10-2 with TRBJ2-5, with 8 bases lining up with TRBD1. J lost 1 base, V lost 5 bases, and 0 bases had no gene match. CDR3 length: 13 amino acids. The V gene's germline CDR1 is WSHSY and CDR2 SAAADI. This chain's CDR3 is CASSQGAQETQYF. The DNA of the CDR3 is TGCGCCAGCAGTCAGGGGGCCCAAGAGACCCAGTACTTC.

V and J are TRBV5-1 and TRBJ2-1, with D hard to call. The CDR3 is 18 amino acids. Deletions cut 0 bases from V and 5 bases from J, with 21 bases between. Per germline, CDR1 SGHRS and CDR2 YFSETQ. The CDR3 coding sequence is TGCGCCAGCAGCTTGGGGTGGGCATCGGCCCCGGGTGACAATGAGCAGTTCTTC. Amino acids: CASSLGWASAPGDNEQFF. Drawing the rest from reference TRBV5-1 and TRBJ2-1, the complete variable domain is KAGVTQTPRYLIKTRGQQVTLSCSPISGHRSVSWYQQTPGQGLQFLFEYFSETQRNKGNFPGRFSGRQFSNSRSEMNVSTLELGDSALYLCASSLGWASAPGDNEQFFGPGTRLTVL.

By share of the sample, this clonotype is medium-sized. CDR3 residues: CASSPRNSGTDTQYF. In nucleotides, the CDR3 is TGTGCCAGCAGCCCCAGAAATAGCGGGACAGATACGCAGTATTTT. The chain joins TRBV7-8 to TRBJ2-3; 7 nucleotides agree with TRBD2. V dropped 5 bases and J dropped 3; count of bases not matched to a gene: 8. The CDR3 has 15 amino acids. Per germline, CDR1 SGHVS and CDR2 FQNEAQ.

The rearrangement joins TRBV5-4 to TRBJ2-5; 7 bases align to TRBD2. With 1 base clipped from V and 6 bases from J, the junction kept 12 bases outside the gene matches. This CDR3 is built from 16 residues. CDR1 is SGHNT and CDR2 is YYREEE in the germline V gene (reference sequence). The CDR3 DNA sequence: TGTGCCAGCAGCTTGTCGCTCGGGGGGTCTTGGAAGACCCAGTACTTC. Its protein product is CASSLSLGGSWKTQYF.

This clonotype has just a few counts. The CDR3 DNA is TGTGCCAGTAAGGTTGCGGGCTCCTACAATGAGCAGTTCTTC. Its translation: CASKVAGSYNEQFF. The rearrangement joins TRBV19 to TRBJ2-1, with a possible D match to TRBD2 (5 bases). The germline V gene has CDR1 LNHDA and CDR2 SQIVND (reference sequence). The germline V and J ends were trimmed by 7 bases and 0 bases, with 10 bases remaining between them. This CDR3 is 14 amino acids long.